A selection of T cell receptor beta chains follows, all from one sample in a study of Ad26.COV2.S vaccination and SARS-CoV-2 variants. Measured with immunoSEQ multiplex PCR; TCRdb has only the in-frame clones, and not every one. The table shows about 350,000 clones, with roughly 81% occurring only once. Source: peripheral blood, taken in a trial of Ad26.COV2.S vaccine versus placebo. These receptors all stem from a person aged 18-65 years who received the Ad26.COV2.S COVID-19 vaccine or a placebo. Each CDR3 is given with its conserved first and last residue. The D gene is left open where the match is weak. The size of a clone is reported for some rows only, either as once, few or many, or as a class for expanded clones.

V: TRBV6-5; D: .; size: .; J: TRBJ1-2; DNA: TGTGCCAGCAGTTCCAGGTTGAGGGGGGCCAACTATGGCTACACCTTC; CDR3: CASSSRLRGANYGYTF
V: TRBV30; D: .; size: once; J: TRBJ2-7; DNA: TGTGCCTGGAGTGTTGGACCCGGAGTCGCCGAGCAGTACTTC; CDR3: CAWSVGPGVAEQYF
V: TRBV5-4; D: .; size: few; J: TRBJ2-2; DNA: TGTGCCAGCAGCTCCGCGACAGACACCGGGGAGCTGTTTTTT; CDR3: CASSSATDTGELFF
V: TRBV10-3; D: TRBD2; size: .; J: TRBJ2-1; DNA: TGTGCCATCAGTGCTGCGGGAGATTTGAATGAGCAGTTCTTC; CDR3: CAISAAGDLNEQFF
V: TRBV28; D: .; size: .; J: TRBJ2-5; DNA: TGTGCCAGCAGTTATATGGATCAGACCCAGTACTTC; CDR3: CASSYMDQTQYF
V: TRBV4-1; D: .; size: .; J: TRBJ1-5; DNA: TGCGCCAGCAGCCAAGGGACAGGCAATCAGCCCCAGCATTTT; CDR3: CASSQGTGNQPQHF
V: TRBV29-1; D: .; size: .; J: TRBJ2-5; DNA: TGCAGCGTTGAAGGTAGGGAGAACCAAGAGACCCAGTACTTC; CDR3: CSVEGRENQETQYF
V: TRBV18; D: TRBD1; size: few; J: TRBJ1-1; DNA: TGTGCCAGCTCATCTCAGGGGGCTGGGAACACTGAAGCTTTCTTT; CDR3: CASSSQGAGNTEAFF
V: TRBV6-2/TRBV6-3; D: .; size: .; J: TRBJ2-1; DNA: TGTGCCAGCAGTCGGACAGCCGCGGCCTACAATGAGCAGTTCTTC; CDR3: CASSRTAAAYNEQFF
V: TRBV9; D: TRBD1; size: .; J: TRBJ1-3; DNA: TGTGCCAGCAGCGCAGGGGGAGGAAACACCATATATTTT; CDR3: CASSAGGGNTIYF
V: TRBV4-3; D: .; size: .; J: TRBJ2-7; DNA: TGCGCCAGCAGCCAAGGGGGAACCTACGAGCAGTACTTC; CDR3: CASSQGGTYEQYF
V: TRBV18; D: .; size: .; J: TRBJ1-1; DNA: TGTGCCAGCTCACCACAGCAGGGGAACACTGAAGCTTTCTTT; CDR3: CASSPQQGNTEAFF
V: TRBV2; D: .; size: .; J: TRBJ2-7; DNA: TGTGCCAGCAGTGAAGCAGGCCATTACGAGCAGTACTTC; CDR3: CASSEAGHYEQYF
V: TRBV19; D: TRBD1; size: .; J: TRBJ2-2; DNA: TGTGCCAGTAGTACACAATCGACAGGGGGGTACACCGGGGAGCTGTTTTTT; CDR3: CASSTQSTGGYTGELFF
V: TRBV9; D: .; size: once; J: TRBJ2-7; DNA: TGTGCCAGCAGCGCGGACAGAGACTACGAGCAGTACTTC; CDR3: CASSADRDYEQYF
V: TRBV3-1/TRBV3-2; D: .; size: .; J: TRBJ1-2; DNA: TGTGCCAGCAGCCAAGATAAGGCGTGGGGGCACTATGGCTACACCTTC; CDR3: CASSQDKAWGHYGYTF
V: TRBV6-2/TRBV6-3; D: .; size: .; J: TRBJ2-7; DNA: TGTGCCAGCAGTTACAGACCCAACTACGAGCAGTACTTC; CDR3: CASSYRPNYEQYF
V: TRBV3-1/TRBV3-2; D: .; size: .; J: TRBJ2-3; DNA: TGTGCCAGCAGCCAAGGAGGGAGCACAGATACGCAGTATTTT; CDR3: CASSQGGSTDTQYF
V: TRBV7-2; D: .; size: .; J: TRBJ2-3; DNA: TGTGCCAGCAGCCGGGACCGCCACGGCACAGATACGCAGTATTTT; CDR3: CASSRDRHGTDTQYF
V: TRBV18; D: .; size: few; J: TRBJ2-7; DNA: TGTGCCAGCTCACCGAGGCCAGCCTACGAGCAGTACTTC; CDR3: CASSPRPAYEQYF
V: TRBV12-3/TRBV12-4; D: .; size: .; J: TRBJ1-5; DNA: TGTGCCAGCAGTTTAGGAGTTAGGGTGCCCCAGCATTTT; CDR3: CASSLGVRVPQHF
V: TRBV28; D: TRBD2; size: .; J: TRBJ2-1; DNA: TGTGCCAGCAGTTACGGGACTAGCGGGAGTTTGGATGAGCAGTTCTTC; CDR3: CASSYGTSGSLDEQFF
V: TRBV4-3; D: TRBD1; size: few; J: TRBJ2-5; DNA: TGCGCCAGCAGCACACTGACAGGGTACCAAGAGACCCAGTACTTC; CDR3: CASSTLTGYQETQYF
V: TRBV10-2; D: .; size: .; J: TRBJ2-7; DNA: TGCGCCAGCAGTGAGTCTGCTCCTCCCTACGAGCAGTACTTC; CDR3: CASSESAPPYEQYF
V: TRBV6-5; D: TRBD1; size: .; J: TRBJ1-5; DNA: TGTGCCAGCAGCGACGGACAGGGGGCTCAGCCCCAGCATTTT; CDR3: CASSDGQGAQPQHF
V: TRBV2; D: .; size: .; J: TRBJ2-3; DNA: TGTGCCAGCAGTGGGGTTCGACCGAGCACAGATACGCAGTATTTT; CDR3: CASSGVRPSTDTQYF
V: TRBV28; D: TRBD1; size: .; J: TRBJ2-7; DNA: TGTGCCAGCGAAAGAGAGCCTCTTCGGGACAGGGGTCCCTACGAGCAGTACTTC; CDR3: CASEREPLRDRGPYEQYF
V: TRBV9; D: TRBD1; size: .; J: TRBJ2-4; DNA: TGTGCCAGCAGCCCCAACAGGGGGCCGGGGGACATTCAGTACTTC; CDR3: CASSPNRGPGDIQYF
V: TRBV5-4; D: .; size: few; J: TRBJ1-5; DNA: TGTGCCAGCAGCTCAAACCTCAATCAGCCCCAGCATTTT; CDR3: CASSSNLNQPQHF
V: TRBV10-2; D: .; size: .; J: TRBJ2-4; DNA: TGCGCCAGCAGTGAGGACGTTACTATAGCCAAAAACATTCAGTACTTC; CDR3: CASSEDVTIAKNIQYF
V: TRBV4-1; D: .; size: .; J: TRBJ2-2; DNA: TGCGCCAGCAGCCCTTTGTCGGGGTACACCGGGGAGCTGTTTTTT; CDR3: CASSPLSGYTGELFF
V: TRBV7-6; D: TRBD2; size: .; J: TRBJ2-1; DNA: TGTGCCAGCAGCGGTTTTGGGACTAGCGGGAGTGGGGGCTCCTACAATGAGCAGTTCTTC; CDR3: CASSGFGTSGSGGSYNEQFF
V: TRBV20-1; D: .; size: .; J: TRBJ2-1; DNA: TGCAGTGCTAGCTTGGCGAAGGAGCAGTTCTTC; CDR3: CSASLAKEQFF